This T cell receptor (beta chain) was recovered during a study of cytomegalovirus exposure and HLA in healthy donors. The data were produced by immunoSEQ multiplex PCR, yet TCRdb's version contains in-frame clones alone and is incomplete. The sample includes 120,000 to 150,000 clones, 85% to 90% of them seen just once. Study observations and caveats: Cytomegalovirus status was reportedly diagnosed by the classifier with high sensitivity and specificity.

Of note for this clone: Antigen specificity is unknown.

Deletions cut 6 bases from V and 0 bases from J, with 8 bases between. CDR3 size: 13 residues. CDR1 SGHRS and CDR2 YFSETQ come from the germline V gene. The chain recombines TRBV5-1 with TRBJ2-3, with D maybe TRBD2 (5 bases). The clonotype comes from a man between 18 and 35 years old in good health and CMV-seropositive. Sequencing used PBMCs. The CDR3 loop is CASKAASTDTQYF. DNA of the CDR3: TGCGCCAGCAAAGCGGCTAGCACAGATACGCAGTATTTT.